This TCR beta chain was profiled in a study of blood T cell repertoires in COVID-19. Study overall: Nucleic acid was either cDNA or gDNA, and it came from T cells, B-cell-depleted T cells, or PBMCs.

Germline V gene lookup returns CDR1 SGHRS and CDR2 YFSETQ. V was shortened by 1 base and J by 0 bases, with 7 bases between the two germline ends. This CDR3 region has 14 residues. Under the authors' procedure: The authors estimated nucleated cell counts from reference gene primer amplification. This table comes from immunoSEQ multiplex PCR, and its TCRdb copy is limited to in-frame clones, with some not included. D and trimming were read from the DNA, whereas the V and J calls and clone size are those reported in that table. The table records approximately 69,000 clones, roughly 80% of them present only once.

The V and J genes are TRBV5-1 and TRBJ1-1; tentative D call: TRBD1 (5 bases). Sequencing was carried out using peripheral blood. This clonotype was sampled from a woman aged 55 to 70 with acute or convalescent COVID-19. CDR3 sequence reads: CASSLRGVNTEAFF. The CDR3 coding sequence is TGCGCCAGCAGCTTGCGGGGGGTGAACACTGAAGCTTTCTTT.